This T cell receptor (beta chain) is from a study of T cell changes during pregnancy in multiple sclerosis. Clones were read by immunoSEQ multiplex PCR, and TCRdb kept only the in-frame ones, dropping some. The sample lists about 87,000 clones; just under 95% were seen once. V shed 6 bases and J 10 bases; nucleotides not matched to a gene: 8. The CDR3 consists of 13 residues. Germline CDR1 reads SQVTM; CDR2 reads ANQGSEA. This TCR was recovered from a female donor in good health, enrolled as a control in a pregnancy study. Material: peripheral blood, obtained in the third trimester of pregnancy. This chain uses TRBV29-1 with TRBJ1-6; 8 bases line up with TRBD1. CDR3 region: CSVQQGEGSPLHF. CDR3 DNA: TGCAGCGTCCAACAGGGGGAGGGATCACCCCTCCACTTT.